The 5 T cell receptor beta chains below come from one sample, sequenced in a study of cytomegalovirus exposure and HLA in healthy donors. The primer mix had 60 Vbeta and 13 Jbeta primers. Only in-frame clones appear in the TCRdb table, and some are missing; sequencing was by immunoSEQ multiplex PCR. The sample records 150,000 to 200,000 clones, approximately 82% being singletons. The specimen was PBMCs. The origin of the receptors is a woman in her twenties or thirties in good health and CMV-seronegative.

This clone was counted a few times. V gene TRBV28 combines with J gene TRBJ1-1; TRBD1 aligns across 11 bases. V was pared by 2 bases and J by 4 bases, with 3 bases of the junction left unmatched. The CDR3 spans 15 residues. CDR1 and CDR2 from the germline V gene are MDHEN and SYDVKM. CDR3 in amino acids: CASSLAGTGGTEAFF. The CDR3 coding sequence is TGTGCCAGCAGTTTAGCCGGGACAGGGGGCACTGAAGCTTTCTTT.

The chain carries TRBV28 and TRBJ2-2, with D maybe TRBD1 (5 bases). Germline V CDR1 and CDR2: MDHEN, SYDVKM. Trimming took off 1 base at V and 7 bases at J, with 16 bases between the two ends. This CDR3 spans 16 amino acids. In DNA, the CDR3 is TGTGCCAGCAGTTTATTAGGCAGGGTAAAGGTCGGGGAGCTGTTTTTT. Its translation: CASSLLGRVKVGELFF. The variable domain in full, completed from reference TRBV28 and TRBJ2-2, reads DVKVTQSSRYLVKRTGEKVFLECVQDMDHENMFWYRQDPGLGLRLIYFSYDVKMKEKGDIPEGYSVSREKKERFSLILESASTNQTSMYLCASSLLGRVKVGELFFGEGSRLTVL.

The chain has TRBV11-2 and TRBJ1-1; D is undetermined. Germline V gene sequence: CDR1 SGHAT, CDR2 FQNNGV. The V end lost 1 base, the J end lost 6 bases, and 12 bases lay between the germline ends. The CDR3 is 14 amino acids. CDR3 residues: CASSLVGVRSEAFF. The CDR3 DNA reads as TGTGCCAGCAGCTTAGTCGGGGTTAGGTCTGAAGCTTTCTTT.

The chain combines TRBV5-1 with TRBJ2-5, with a possible D match to TRBD1 (6 bases). V was cut by 1 base and J by 1 base, with 8 bases left in between. This CDR3 is built from 14 residues. CDR1 and CDR2 from the germline V gene are SGHRS and YFSETQ. The CDR3 reads CASSLYRAQETQYF. CDR3 nucleotides: TGCGCCAGCAGCTTGTACAGGGCCCAAGAGACCCAGTACTTC.

V is TRBV11-2 and J is TRBJ1-2; D gene unclear. V was cut by 5 bases and J by 7 bases, with 20 bases left in between. Germline V lookup: CDR1 SGHAT, CDR2 FQNNGV. The CDR3 is made up of 15 amino acids. In DNA, the CDR3 is TGTGCCAGCAGCCTCCAGACGGTTCCGGGAGGTGGCTACACCTTC. Translating it yields CASSLQTVPGGGYTF.